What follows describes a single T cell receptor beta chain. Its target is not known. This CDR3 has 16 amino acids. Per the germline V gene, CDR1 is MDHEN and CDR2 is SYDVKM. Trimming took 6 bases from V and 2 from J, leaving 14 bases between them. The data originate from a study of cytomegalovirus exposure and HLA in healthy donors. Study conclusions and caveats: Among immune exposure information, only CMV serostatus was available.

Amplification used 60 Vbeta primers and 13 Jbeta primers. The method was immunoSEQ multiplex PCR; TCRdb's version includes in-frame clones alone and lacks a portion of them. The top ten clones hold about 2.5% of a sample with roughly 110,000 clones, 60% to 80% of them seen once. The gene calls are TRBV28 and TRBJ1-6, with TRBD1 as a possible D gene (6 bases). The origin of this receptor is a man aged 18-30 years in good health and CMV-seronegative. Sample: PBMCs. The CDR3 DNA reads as TGTGCCAGCAGGGGGGCGGGTTACCCCTATAATTCACCCCTCCACTTT. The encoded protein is CASRGAGYPYNSPLHF.